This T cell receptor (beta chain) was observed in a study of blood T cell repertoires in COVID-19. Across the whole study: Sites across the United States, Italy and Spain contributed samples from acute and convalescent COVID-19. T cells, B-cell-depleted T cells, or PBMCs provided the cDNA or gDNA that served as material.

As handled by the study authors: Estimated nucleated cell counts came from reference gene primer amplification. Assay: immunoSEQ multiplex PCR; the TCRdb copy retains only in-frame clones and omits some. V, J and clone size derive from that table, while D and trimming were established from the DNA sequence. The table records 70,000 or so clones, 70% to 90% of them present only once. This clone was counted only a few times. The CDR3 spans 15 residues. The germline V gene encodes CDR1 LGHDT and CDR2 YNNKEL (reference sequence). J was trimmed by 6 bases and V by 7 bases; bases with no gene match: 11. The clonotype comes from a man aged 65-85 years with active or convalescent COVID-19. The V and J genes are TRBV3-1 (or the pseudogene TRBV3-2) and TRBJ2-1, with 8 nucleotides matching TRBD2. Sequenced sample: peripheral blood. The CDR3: CASTLREGYSNEQFF. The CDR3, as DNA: TGTGCCAGCACTCTACGGGAGGGATATAGCAATGAGCAGTTCTTC.